The 25 T cell receptor beta chains presented below share a single source sample, sequenced in a study of blood T cell dynamics during melanoma immunotherapy. TCRdb's table, derived via immunoSEQ multiplex PCR, lists solely in-frame clones and lacks some. The sample shows 2,000 or so clones, about 94% of them seen only once. The time point here: week 3, after first cycle of checkpoint inhibitor. Sequencing was performed on effector memory CD8+ T cells from blood, taken from a patient treated with checkpoint blockade. The receptors here all came from a human donor with melanoma.

V and J are TRBV19 and TRBJ2-5; TRBD1 is a possible D gene (5 bases). The closer fit of TRBJ2-7 to the DNA end suggests the J call may be wrong. CDR1 and CDR2 (germline): LNHDA, SQIVND (reference sequence). This CDR3 is 13 amino acids long. CDR3 sequence (DNA): TGTGCCAGTAGTGCAGGGCCAAGCTACGAGCAGTACTTC. It codes for CASSAGPSYEQYF.

The chain is built from TRBV4-3 and TRBJ1-6; a possible D gene is TRBD1 (6 bases). This CDR3 is 14 amino acids long. Trimming pared 3 bases from V and 5 bases from J, leaving 8 bases between. CDR1 is LGHNA and CDR2 is YSLEER in the germline V gene. In DNA form, the CDR3 reads TGCGCCAGCAGCCAGAGGGGGAATAATTCACCCCTCCACTTT. Protein sequence: CASSQRGNNSPLHF.

This rearrangement joins TRBV11-3 to TRBJ1-6; 7 nucleotides align to TRBD1. The V gene's germline CDR1 is SGHNT and CDR2 YENEEA. The CDR3 runs 14 residues. Trimming took 5 bases from V and 6 from J; bases not matched to a gene: 4. The CDR3 loop reads CASSKQGRNSPLHF. The CDR3 nucleotides are TGTGCCAGCAGCAAACAGGGGCGTAATTCACCCCTCCACTTT.

V and J are TRBV9 and TRBJ2-7; 11 bases are shared with TRBD2. After removal of 3 bases from V and 3 bases from J, the junction contained 5 bases not matched to a gene. The CDR3 loop spans 15 amino acids. CDR1 SGDLS and CDR2 YYNGEE come from the germline V gene. The CDR3: CASSDTSGSIYEQYF. The CDR3, as DNA: TGTGCCAGCAGCGACACTAGCGGGAGCATCTACGAGCAGTACTTC.

V is TRBV7-2 and J is TRBJ2-3, with 8 positions matching TRBD2. CDR3 length: 15 residues. Trimming at V came to 0 bases and at J to 4 bases, leaving 3 bases not matched to a gene. The germline gives CDR1 SGHTA, CDR2 FQGNSA. Written as DNA, the CDR3 is TGTGCCAGCAGCTTAGCGGGGCGGGAGGCAGATACGCAGTATTTT. It codes for CASSLAGREADTQYF.

The chain links TRBV4-2 to TRBJ2-1, with 9 positions matching TRBD1. CDR1 and CDR2 (germline): LGHNA, YNFKEQ. The CDR3 consists of 21 residues. V was pared by 2 bases and J by 5 bases, with 22 bases of the junction left unmatched. The CDR3 here is CASSQQPRDRAAAISDNEQFF. The CDR3 bases are TGTGCCAGCAGCCAACAACCCCGGGACAGGGCCGCGGCAATATCGGACAATGAGCAGTTCTTC.

The chain joins TRBV9 to TRBJ1-1; 10 nucleotides line up with TRBD1. The CDR3 extends over 16 amino acids. CDR1 is SGDLS and CDR2 is YYNGEE in the germline V gene. V gave up 3 bases and J gave up 2 bases; unmatched junction bases: 7. CDR3: CASSEDRDRGNTEAFF. CDR3 nucleotide sequence: TGTGCCAGCAGCGAGGACCGGGACAGGGGTAACACTGAAGCTTTCTTT.

This chain connects TRBV19 to TRBJ1-5; TRBD1 is a possible D gene (5 bases). Germline CDR1 and CDR2: LNHDA and SQIVND (reference sequence). V was shortened by 7 bases and J by 8 bases, with 18 bases between the two germline ends. CDR3 length: 14 residues. The DNA for the CDR3 is TGTGCCAGTAAAATAGAGGGGTTTGGGAAGCCCCAGCATTTT. Its protein product is CASKIEGFGKPQHF.

The chain recombines TRBV29-1 with TRBJ2-5, with D unresolved. This CDR3 has 18 residues. V lost 1 base and J lost 0, with 21 bases in between. Germline values: CDR1 SQVTM, CDR2 ANQGSEA. For the CDR3, the DNA is TGCAGCGTTGAAGGGGCCCCCAAGAAAGGGCTGTACCAAGAGACCCAGTACTTC. Translating gives CSVEGAPKKGLYQETQYF. Together with reference TRBV29-1 and TRBJ2-5, the CDR3 gives the full variable domain: SAVISQKPSRDICQRGTSLTIQCQVDSQVTMMFWYRQQPGQSLTLIATANQGSEATYESGFVIDKFPISRPNLTFSTLTVSNMSPEDSSIYLCSVEGAPKKGLYQETQYFGPGTRLLVL.

This clone was detected only a few times. V is TRBV7-9 and J is TRBJ2-7, with D tentatively TRBD1 (6 bases). Germline V lookup: CDR1 SEHNR, CDR2 FQNEAQ (reference sequence). The CDR3 extends over 14 amino acids. V was clipped by 5 bases and J by 2 bases, with 13 bases between them. The CDR3 DNA reads as TGTGCCAGCAGCCCAGGGGACGGCCCCTACGAGCAGTACTTC. Translating it yields CASSPGDGPYEQYF. The whole variable domain, remainder taken from reference TRBV7-9 and TRBJ2-7, is DTGVSQNPRHKITKRGQNVTFRCDPISEHNRLYWYRQTLGQGPEFLTYFQNEAQLEKSRLLSDRFSAERPKGSFSTLEIQRTEQGDSAMYLCASSPGDGPYEQYFGPGTRLTVT.

The V gene is TRBV7-6, the J gene TRBJ2-1; 9 bases align to TRBD2. V shed 5 bases, J shed 0 bases, and the junction held 8 bases outside the gene matches. Per the germline V gene, CDR1 is SGHVS and CDR2 is FNYEAQ. This CDR3 is built from 17 residues. CDR3 region: CASSPGTSLTSYNEQFF. CDR3 sequence (DNA): TGTGCCAGCAGCCCCGGGACTAGCCTGACCTCCTACAATGAGCAGTTCTTC.

The rearrangement joins TRBV9 to TRBJ1-1; the D is unclear. Trimming shortened V by 3 bases and J by 10 bases, and 10 bases separated the two germline ends. The germline V gene encodes CDR1 SGDLS and CDR2 YYNGEE. This CDR3 spans 11 amino acids. CDR3 region: CASSGAGRAFF. For the CDR3, the DNA is TGTGCCAGCAGCGGCGCGGGGAGAGCTTTCTTT. Based on the CDR3 plus reference TRBV9 and TRBJ1-1, the full variable domain is DSGVTQTPKHLITATGQRVTLRCSPRSGDLSVYWYQQSLDQGLQFLIQYYNGEERAKGNILERFSAQQFPDLHSELNLSSLELGDSALYFCASSGAGRAFFGQGTRLTVV.

The rearrangement links TRBV4-3 to TRBJ2-1; the D gene is possibly TRBD2 (6 bases). V lost 0 bases and J lost 3, with 9 bases in between. The length of the CDR3 is 15 residues. Germline CDR1 and CDR2: LGHNA and YSLEER. This chain's CDR3 is CASSQDIGSYNEQFF. DNA of the CDR3: TGCGCCAGCAGCCAAGATATCGGGAGCTACAATGAGCAGTTCTTC.

The rearrangement joins TRBV28 to TRBJ2-7; the match to TRBD2 covers 10 bases. This CDR3 is built from 15 residues. With 6 bases clipped from V and 0 bases from J, the junction kept 5 bases outside the gene matches. Per germline, CDR1 MDHEN and CDR2 SYDVKM. The CDR3 loop is CASRLAGGSSYEQYF. In nucleotides, the CDR3 is TGTGCCAGCAGATTAGCGGGGGGAAGCTCCTACGAGCAGTACTTC.

The rearrangement joins TRBV11-2 to TRBJ2-5; 7 bases line up with TRBD1. The CDR3 sequence is 17 residues long. Germline V lookup: CDR1 SGHAT, CDR2 FQNNGV. Germline trimming cut 5 bases from V and 7 bases from J; bases unmatched to any gene: 19. The DNA of the CDR3 is TGTGCCAGCAGCCCTAACCCTCGGACAGGTGGGGGTTCGACCCAGTACTTC. This gives the protein CASSPNPRTGGGSTQYF.

The rearrangement joins TRBV29-1 to TRBJ2-7; 11 positions match TRBD2. The length of the CDR3 is 14 residues. V shed 7 bases, J shed 6 bases, and the junction held 11 bases outside the gene matches. Germline V gene sequence: CDR1 SQVTM, CDR2 ANQGSEA. The CDR3 DNA reads as TGCAGCGCCGTAACTAGCGGGAGTTTTGGCGAGCAGTACTTC. It codes for CSAVTSGSFGEQYF.

The chain joins TRBV5-6 to TRBJ2-7; 9 bases align to TRBD1. The germline gives CDR1 SGHDT, CDR2 YYEEEE. The CDR3 runs to 15 residues. V lost 5 bases, J lost 5 bases, and 11 bases stayed unmatched. The CDR3 DNA reads TGTGCCAGCAGGTGGACAGGGGACCTTACTGACGAGCAGTACTTC. This gives the protein CASRWTGDLTDEQYF.

This clone appeared a single time. The chain combines TRBV28 with TRBJ1-1; 7 bases map to TRBD1. The CDR3 covers 15 residues. Germline lookup yields CDR1 MDHEN and CDR2 SYDVKM. The ends lost 6 bases at V and 1 base at J; junction bases unmatched: 8. The CDR3 loop reads CASSTGVDWNTEAFF. CDR3 bases: TGTGCCAGCAGCACAGGGGTCGACTGGAACACTGAAGCTTTCTTT.

This clone appeared a few times. The chain is built from TRBV4-3 and TRBJ1-5; no definite D call. In germline, CDR1 is LGHNA, CDR2 YSLEER. Trimming took 0 bases from V and 6 from J, leaving 6 bases between them. This CDR3 has 13 amino acids. CDR3 amino acids: CASSQDLLQPQHF. CDR3 DNA sequence: TGCGCCAGCAGCCAAGATCTGCTTCAGCCCCAGCATTTT.

The genes are TRBV5-6 and TRBJ1-1; possible D gene TRBD1, 5 bases. CDR3 length equals 14 residues. The germline gives CDR1 SGHDT, CDR2 YYEEEE. Trimming left V 4 bases short and J 4 bases short, with 14 bases between. CDR3 amino acids: CASSHRQTGTEAFF. For the CDR3, the DNA is TGTGCCAGCAGCCACAGACAGACGGGCACTGAAGCTTTCTTT.

This clone was counted once. This rearrangement joins TRBV30 to TRBJ2-3, with TRBD2 identical over 7 bases. V trimming: 5 bases; J trimming: 1 base; junction bases outside the gene matches: 6. CDR3 length equals 14 residues. Germline V gene data show CDR1 as GTSNPN and CDR2 as SVGIG (reference sequence). The CDR3 DNA sequence: TGTGCCTGGGACGCGGGAGTCGGCACAGATACGCAGTATTTT. It is translated as CAWDAGVGTDTQYF.

The chain has TRBV27 and TRBJ2-3, with TRBD2 matching over 11 bases. Germline CDR1 reads MNHEY; CDR2 reads SMNVEV (reference sequence). There are 17 residues in the CDR3. V lost 3 bases and J lost 3; bases outside the gene matches: 8. The CDR3 DNA is TGTGCCAGCAGTTTTCTCACTAGCGGGAGTGTGACAGATACGCAGTATTTT. Translated, it gives CASSFLTSGSVTDTQYF.

The rearrangement joins TRBV13 to TRBJ2-2; perhaps TRBD2 as D (6 bases). Trimming left V 1 base short and J 6 bases short, with 15 bases between. The CDR3 sequence is 16 residues long. Germline V gene sequence: CDR1 PRHDT, CDR2 FYEKMQ (reference sequence). The CDR3, as DNA: TGTGCCAGCAGCTTAGTTTCGGTGGGACTGGCCGGGGAGCTGTTTTTT. Amino acid sequence: CASSLVSVGLAGELFF.

The CDR3 loop reads CASRTGTGTYEQYF. CDR3 nucleotides: TGTGCCAGCAGAACCGGGACGGGGACCTACGAGCAGTACTTC. The gene calls are TRBV28 and TRBJ2-7, with D perhaps assigned TRBD1 or TRBD2 (5 bases each). Germline values: CDR1 MDHEN, CDR2 SYDVKM. Between the trimmed V and J ends, which lost 6 bases and 2 bases, there was a span of 14 bases. CDR3 length: 14 amino acids.

The chain combines TRBV28 with TRBJ2-7; 8 bases are a match to TRBD2. The V segment lost 2 bases and the J segment 2 bases; nucleotides outside the gene matches: 5. The germline CDR1 and CDR2 sequences are MDHEN and SYDVKM. The CDR3 is 15 residues long. The CDR3 nucleotides read TGTGCCAGCAGTTTAGGACGAGCGGGAGCCTACGAGCAGTACTTC. As protein: CASSLGRAGAYEQYF. The entire variable domain, with the rest obtained from reference TRBV28 and TRBJ2-7, is as follows: DVKVTQSSRYLVKRTGEKVFLECVQDMDHENMFWYRQDPGLGLRLIYFSYDVKMKEKGDIPEGYSVSREKKERFSLILESASTNQTSMYLCASSLGRAGAYEQYFGPGTRLTVT.